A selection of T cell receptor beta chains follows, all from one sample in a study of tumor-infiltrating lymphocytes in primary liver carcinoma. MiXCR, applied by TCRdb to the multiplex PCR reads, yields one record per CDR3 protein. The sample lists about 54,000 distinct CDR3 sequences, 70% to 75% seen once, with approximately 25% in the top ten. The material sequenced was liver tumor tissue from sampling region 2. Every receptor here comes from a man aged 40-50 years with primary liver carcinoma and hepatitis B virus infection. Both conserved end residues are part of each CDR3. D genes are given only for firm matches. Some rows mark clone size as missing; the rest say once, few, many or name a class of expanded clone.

CDR3nt: TGTGCCGGCATTCCTACGGGGTCTTCCCCTGAAGCTTTCTTT; CDR3aa: CAGIPTGSSPEAFF; d_gene: -; v_gene: TRBV5-5; j_gene: TRBJ1-1; abundance: -
CDR3nt: TGCACCAGCAGCCAACGCGGACTAGCGGGCTATAATGAGCAGTTCTTC; CDR3aa: CTSSQRGLAGYNEQFF; d_gene: TRBD2; v_gene: TRBV4-1; j_gene: TRBJ2-1; abundance: -
CDR3nt: TGTGCCAGCAGCTTAGTGTTAAGCACTAGCGGAGGCTACGAGCAGTACTTC; CDR3aa: CASSLVLSTSGGYEQYF; d_gene: TRBD2; v_gene: TRBV7-2; j_gene: TRBJ2-7; abundance: -
CDR3nt: TGCAGCGTCGCGGACAGGGGTAGTGACATAGGGGGCTACACCTTC; CDR3aa: CSVADRGSDIGGYTF; d_gene: TRBD1; v_gene: TRBV29-1; j_gene: TRBJ1-2; abundance: -
CDR3nt: TGCGCCAGCAGCCCCACAAGAGGTGGTTGGGAAGAGCAGTACTTC; CDR3aa: CASSPTRGGWEEQYF; d_gene: -; v_gene: TRBV4-1; j_gene: TRBJ2-7; abundance: -
CDR3nt: TGTGCCAGCAGCTTGGCGGGACTAGCGGGAAGCACAGATACGCAGTATTTT; CDR3aa: CASSLAGLAGSTDTQYF; d_gene: TRBD2; v_gene: TRBV5-5; j_gene: TRBJ2-3; abundance: many
CDR3nt: TGCAGTGCTAGAGATCCTCTAGCAGCCACTCTTCATGAGCAGTTCTTC; CDR3aa: CSARDPLAATLHEQFF; d_gene: -; v_gene: TRBV20-1; j_gene: TRBJ2-1; abundance: few
CDR3nt: TGCGCCAGCAGCCAACGACTAGTGGGGTTTTCCCAGTACTTC; CDR3aa: CASSQRLVGFSQYF; d_gene: -; v_gene: TRBV4-1; j_gene: TRBJ2-5; abundance: many
CDR3nt: TGTGCCAGCAGTTTAAGGGGGGGCTGTAGGGACGAGCAGTATTTC; CDR3aa: CASSLRGGCRDEQYF; d_gene: -; v_gene: TRBV28; j_gene: TRBJ2-7; abundance: -
CDR3nt: TGTGCCATCAGTGGGCTAGCGGACCACCAGTACTTC; CDR3aa: CAISGLADHQYF; d_gene: TRBD2; v_gene: TRBV10-3; j_gene: TRBJ2-7; abundance: -
CDR3nt: TGTGCTAGCAGCTCCCAACTAGCGGGGGCAGACAATGAGCAGTTCTTC; CDR3aa: CASSSQLAGADNEQFF; d_gene: TRBD2; v_gene: TRBV11-1; j_gene: TRBJ2-1; abundance: -
CDR3nt: TGTGCCAGCAGTTTAAGACAGAGCTCCTACAGTGAGCAGTTCTTC; CDR3aa: CASSLRQSSYSEQFF; d_gene: -; v_gene: TRBV12-3/TRBV12-4; j_gene: TRBJ2-1; abundance: -
CDR3nt: TGTGTCAGCAGTTTAGTGGGCCAGCGGGGCCACGAGCAGTACTTC; CDR3aa: CVSSLVGQRGHEQYF; d_gene: TRBD2; v_gene: TRBV7-8; j_gene: TRBJ2-7; abundance: -
CDR3nt: TGCAGCTTCTCCACCTCCTACGAGCAGTACTTC; CDR3aa: CSFSTSYEQYF; d_gene: -; v_gene: TRBV29-1; j_gene: TRBJ2-7; abundance: medium-sized
CDR3nt: TGTGCCAGCAACCTGGTACTAGCGGGAGAAGTTGACAATGAGCGGTTCTTC; CDR3aa: CASNLVLAGEVDNERFF; d_gene: TRBD2; v_gene: TRBV11-1; j_gene: TRBJ2-1; abundance: -
CDR3nt: TGTGCCAGCAGCCCAGAAAGTGGGGCCAACATCCTGACTTTC; CDR3aa: CASSPESGANILTF; d_gene: -; v_gene: TRBV4-2; j_gene: TRBJ2-6; abundance: -
CDR3nt: TGCAGCGTCCAGGGGAGCTACAATGAGCACTTCTTC; CDR3aa: CSVQGSYNEHFF; d_gene: -; v_gene: TRBV29-1; j_gene: TRBJ2-1; abundance: -
CDR3nt: TGCAGCGCGCGGGCTAGCGGGGGGAGCACAGATACGCAGTATTTT; CDR3aa: CSARASGGSTDTQYF; d_gene: TRBD2; v_gene: TRBV29-1; j_gene: TRBJ2-3; abundance: many
CDR3nt: TGTGTCAGCAGCCAAGGGCTTCAGGGGGGGATCACTGAAGCTTTCTTT; CDR3aa: CVSSQGLQGGITEAFF; d_gene: TRBD1; v_gene: TRBV4-2; j_gene: TRBJ1-1; abundance: -
CDR3nt: TGCAGCGTTGAACTAAGGGGCCTCGGCAGCATTCTGTACTTC; CDR3aa: CSVELRGLGSILYF; d_gene: -; v_gene: TRBV29-1; j_gene: TRBJ2-4; abundance: -
CDR3nt: TGTGCCAGCAGCCAAGCCGGACGGAGACTGAACACTGAAGCTTACTTT; CDR3aa: CASSQAGRRLNTEAYF; d_gene: -; v_gene: TRBV14; j_gene: TRBJ1-1; abundance: -
CDR3nt: TGTGCCAGCAGTGGAGGTGGCGGGGAGCTGTTTTTT; CDR3aa: CASSGGGGELFF; d_gene: -; v_gene: TRBV2; j_gene: TRBJ2-2; abundance: -
CDR3nt: TGTGCCAGCAGCGATCAACTAGCGGTGTATAATGAGCAGTTCTTC; CDR3aa: CASSDQLAVYNEQFF; d_gene: TRBD2; v_gene: TRBV5-4; j_gene: TRBJ2-1; abundance: -
CDR3nt: TGTGCCAGCAGCCGACAGGGGGCCACCTCCTACAATGAGCAGTTCTTC; CDR3aa: CASSRQGATSYNEQFF; d_gene: TRBD1; v_gene: TRBV5-4; j_gene: TRBJ2-1; abundance: many
CDR3nt: TGCGCCAGCAGTGTCTCGAGGGACAGGGCCTACGAGCAGTACTTC; CDR3aa: CASSVSRDRAYEQYF; d_gene: TRBD1; v_gene: TRBV28; j_gene: TRBJ2-7; abundance: -
CDR3nt: TGTGCCAGCAGTTTGTCAGTCAACACCGGGGAGCTGTTTTTT; CDR3aa: CASSLSVNTGELFF; d_gene: -; v_gene: TRBV12-3/TRBV12-4; j_gene: TRBJ2-2; abundance: many
CDR3nt: TGTGCCAGCGGCTTATATGGGGTCTATAATTCACCCCTCCACTTT; CDR3aa: CASGLYGVYNSPLHF; d_gene: -; v_gene: TRBV13; j_gene: TRBJ1-6; abundance: -
CDR3nt: TGTGCCAGCGGTTACTCGCCCCACTCCACCGAGCAGTACTTC; CDR3aa: CASGYSPHSTEQYF; d_gene: -; v_gene: TRBV6-5; j_gene: TRBJ2-7; abundance: once
CDR3nt: -; CDR3aa: CVSSSFYRKQDYGCTF; d_gene: -; v_gene: TRBV13; j_gene: TRBJ1-2; abundance: -
CDR3nt: TGTGCCAGCAGTACGGAAGGGGCGGTCCACAACTTCTATGGCTACACCTTC; CDR3aa: CASSTEGAVHNFYGYTF; d_gene: -; v_gene: TRBV28; j_gene: TRBJ1-2; abundance: many
CDR3nt: TGCACCAGCAGCCCGGGATCGGGAGCTGAAGCTTTCTTT; CDR3aa: CTSSPGSGAEAFF; d_gene: -; v_gene: TRBV5-1; j_gene: TRBJ1-1; abundance: -
CDR3nt: TGTGCCAGCAGTTACGCGGGACCCCGGGATGAGGCTGAAGCTTTCTTT; CDR3aa: CASSYAGPRDEAEAFF; d_gene: -; v_gene: TRBV6-5; j_gene: TRBJ1-1; abundance: many
CDR3nt: TGTGCCAGCGGCCATACTAGCGGCTTCGAGAATACGCAGTATTTT; CDR3aa: CASGHTSGFENTQYF; d_gene: TRBD2; v_gene: TRBV11-2; j_gene: TRBJ2-3; abundance: once
CDR3nt: TGTGCCATCCGGGAGAACGCTAGCGGGGGTAGCTACGAGCAGTACTTC; CDR3aa: CAIRENASGGSYEQYF; d_gene: TRBD2; v_gene: TRBV10-3; j_gene: TRBJ2-7; abundance: -
CDR3nt: TGCGCCAGCAGTCCGGGACAAATCGTCCCTGGGGCCAACGTCCTGACTTTC; CDR3aa: CASSPGQIVPGANVLTF; d_gene: -; v_gene: TRBV4-1; j_gene: TRBJ2-6; abundance: once
CDR3nt: TGTGCCAGCAGCCAGCTCGGGAGTAGCGGAAATGAGCAGTTCTTC; CDR3aa: CASSQLGSSGNEQFF; d_gene: -; v_gene: TRBV14; j_gene: TRBJ2-1; abundance: many
CDR3nt: TGTGCCAGCAGCCTCGGGACTAGCGGCCAAGAGACCCAGTACTTC; CDR3aa: CASSLGTSGQETQYF; d_gene: TRBD2; v_gene: TRBV7-9; j_gene: TRBJ2-5; abundance: many
CDR3nt: TGTGCCAGCAGCTCTCTTGGGTACGATAAGTACTTC; CDR3aa: CASSSLGYDKYF; d_gene: -; v_gene: TRBV7-9; j_gene: TRBJ2-7; abundance: -
CDR3nt: TGTGCCAGCTGCCTACTGATGGTCGGGATAAGCAATCAGCCCCAGCATTTT; CDR3aa: CASCLLMVGISNQPQHF; d_gene: -; v_gene: TRBV12-3/TRBV12-4; j_gene: TRBJ1-5; abundance: many
CDR3nt: TGTGCCAGCAGATCGACTGACACTGCCTACGAGCAGTACTTC; CDR3aa: CASRSTDTAYEQYF; d_gene: -; v_gene: TRBV11-2; j_gene: TRBJ2-7; abundance: -
CDR3nt: TGTGCCAGCAGCCTGCAGGGATTGGGGGAATCACGCCTCCACTTT; CDR3aa: CASSLQGLGESRLHF; d_gene: -; v_gene: TRBV5-4; j_gene: TRBJ1-6; abundance: -
CDR3nt: TGTGTCAGCACTGGGGGTAGCTTTAGCAATCAGCCCCAGCATTTT; CDR3aa: CVSTGGSFSNQPQHF; d_gene: -; v_gene: TRBV7-8; j_gene: TRBJ1-5; abundance: -
CDR3nt: TGTGCCAGCAGTTCTTACAAGACCGGGGAGCTGTTTTTT; CDR3aa: CASSSYKTGELFF; d_gene: -; v_gene: TRBV28; j_gene: TRBJ2-2; abundance: many
CDR3nt: TGTGCCAGCACCCGCTCCAGCGTAGCCTACAATGAGCAGTTCTTC; CDR3aa: CASTRSSVAYNEQFF; d_gene: -; v_gene: TRBV11-2; j_gene: TRBJ2-1; abundance: -
CDR3nt: TGTGCCAGCAATCTGGCGGGAGATACTACAGATACGCAGTATTTT; CDR3aa: CASNLAGDTTDTQYF; d_gene: TRBD2; v_gene: TRBV6-5; j_gene: TRBJ2-3; abundance: many
CDR3nt: TGTGCCAGCAGCCGGACGGATAAGAAGGAGTACTTC; CDR3aa: CASSRTDKKEYF; d_gene: -; v_gene: TRBV28; j_gene: TRBJ2-7; abundance: many
CDR3nt: TGTGCCAAAAGAGAGAGGGACACCACCTATGGCTACATCTTC; CDR3aa: CAKRERDTTYGYIF; d_gene: -; v_gene: TRBV11-2; j_gene: TRBJ1-2; abundance: -
CDR3nt: TGTGCCAGCAGTCCCTTGAGCGGGATGACTACCGTGGAGCTGTTTTTT; CDR3aa: CASSPLSGMTTVELFF; d_gene: TRBD2; v_gene: TRBV6-5; j_gene: TRBJ2-2; abundance: -
CDR3nt: TGTGCCAACAGTTCGGGGACTAGCACCTTCTTC; CDR3aa: CANSSGTSTFF; d_gene: TRBD2; v_gene: TRBV12-3/TRBV12-4; j_gene: TRBJ2-5; abundance: -
CDR3nt: TGTGCCAGCAGTGAATTGAGGTTGGGGGACGGGACGGGAAGTGAAAAACTGTTTTTT; CDR3aa: CASSELRLGDGTGSEKLFF; d_gene: -; v_gene: TRBV25-1; j_gene: TRBJ1-4; abundance: -
CDR3nt: TGTGCCAGCGGCCCCAGGGACTATGGCTACACCTTC; CDR3aa: CASGPRDYGYTF; d_gene: -; v_gene: TRBV5-6; j_gene: TRBJ1-2; abundance: -
CDR3nt: TGCGCCAGCAGCTTGGGGTTTACTAATGAAAAACTGTTTTTT; CDR3aa: CASSLGFTNEKLFF; d_gene: -; v_gene: TRBV5-1; j_gene: TRBJ1-4; abundance: many
CDR3nt: TGCAGCGCACGGGACACAGGGGGGTCCAATGAGCAGCTCTTC; CDR3aa: CSARDTGGSNEQLF; d_gene: TRBD1; v_gene: TRBV29-1; j_gene: TRBJ2-1; abundance: -
CDR3nt: TGTGCCAGCAGCTTAACTAGCGGATACAATGAGCAGTTCTTC; CDR3aa: CASSLTSGYNEQFF; d_gene: TRBD2; v_gene: TRBV11-2; j_gene: TRBJ2-1; abundance: medium-sized
CDR3nt: TGTGCCAGCAGGGGGCTGGGACCGTACGGCTACACCTTC; CDR3aa: CASRGLGPYGYTF; d_gene: -; v_gene: TRBV2; j_gene: TRBJ1-2; abundance: -
CDR3nt: TGCGCCAGCCGTCAAGTCGGAACTAACGAGCAGTACTTC; CDR3aa: CASRQVGTNEQYF; d_gene: -; v_gene: TRBV4-1; j_gene: TRBJ2-7; abundance: -
CDR3nt: TGTGTCAGCAGTTTTAGACTAGCGGGAGGCAATGAGCAGTTCTTC; CDR3aa: CVSSFRLAGGNEQFF; d_gene: TRBD2; v_gene: TRBV12-3/TRBV12-4; j_gene: TRBJ2-1; abundance: -